The 20 T cell receptor beta chains below come from one sample, sequenced in a study of beta chain features in type 1 diabetes (dated by TCRdb to the late 2010s). Library preparation was by the immunoSEQ multiplex PCR assay. The entire isolated RNA was reverse transcribed using the High Capacity cDNA Reverse Transcription Kit, and thus expressed TCRB transcripts were sequenced. Sourced from immuneACCESS, this table was stored by TCRdb with only in-frame sequences that have V and J called. A share of the clones is absent; for the studies checked, an unresolved V gene accounts for under half, and the remainder has no known explanation. The sample table lists under 450,000 clones, 14% of them with a count of one. The ten most abundant clones make up about 0.034% of the sample. The sample was naive CD4+ T cells from blood. The cell subset or site label on this specimen signifies: true naive CD4+ T cells. The receptors here all came from a man aged 30 to 39 in good health.

This clone was counted only a few times. The rearrangement joins TRBV2 to TRBJ2-5, with TRBD2 identical over 9 bases. V lost 6 bases to trimming and J lost 3 bases; unmatched junction nucleotides: 8. CDR1 and CDR2 (germline): SNHLY, FYNNEI. The CDR3 is 15 residues long. In DNA, the CDR3 is TGTGCCAGCAGCAGACTAGCGGCGGGAAAAGAGACCCAGTACTTC. Its translation is CASSRLAAGKETQYF.

This clone came up a few times. This chain connects TRBV27 to TRBJ2-5; 7 bases fit TRBD1. The CDR3 is 12 residues long. The J segment lost 5 bases and the V segment lost 7 bases, leaving 4 bases of the junction unmatched. CDR1 is MNHEY, CDR2 SMNVEV, per germline (reference sequence). The CDR3 sequence is CASTTGRETQYF. DNA for the CDR3: TGTGCCAGCACGACAGGGCGGGAGACCCAGTACTTC.

This chain uses TRBV7-6 with TRBJ2-5; 12 nucleotides line up with TRBD2. The junction had 8 bases not matched to a gene; V was cut back by 5 bases and J by 7 bases. This CDR3 region has 15 residues. Germline CDR1 SGHVS, CDR2 FNYEAQ. CDR3 sequence reads: CASSPGTSGSGTQYF. The CDR3 nucleotides read TGTGCCAGCAGCCCCGGGACTAGCGGGTCAGGGACCCAGTACTTC. Full variable domain (rest looked up from reference TRBV7-6 and TRBJ2-5): GAGVSQSPRYKVTKRGQDVALRCDPISGHVSLYWYRQALGQGPEFLTYFNYEAQQDKSGLPNDRFSAERPEGSISTLTIQRTEQRDSAMYRCASSPGTSGSGTQYFGPGTRLLVL.

This clone occurred a few times. J is TRBJ1-2 and V is TRBV29-1; D perhaps matches TRBD1 (6 bases). CDR1 is SQVTM, CDR2 ANQGSEA, per germline. CDR3 size: 14 residues. The V gene lost 3 bases and the J gene lost 7 bases, with 18 bases spanning the gap. DNA for the CDR3: TGCAGCGTTGAGGACGGCTATCGAGGGGGTGGCTACACCTTC. This codes for CSVEDGYRGGGYTF. Full variable domain (rest looked up from reference TRBV29-1 and TRBJ1-2): SAVISQKPSRDICQRGTSLTIQCQVDSQVTMMFWYRQQPGQSLTLIATANQGSEATYESGFVIDKFPISRPNLTFSTLTVSNMSPEDSSIYLCSVEDGYRGGGYTFGSGTRLTVV.

The CDR3 nucleotides read TGTGCCAGCAGCTTAGCGCGCGGGGAGGGAGAAGCTTTCTTT. This encodes CASSLARGEGEAFF. The gene calls are TRBV7-2 and TRBJ1-1; D not certain. The CDR3 spans 14 residues. In germline, CDR1 is SGHTA, CDR2 FQGNSA. V shed 0 bases and J shed 8 bases, with 13 bases lying between them.

In this sample, this clone turned up a few times. The V call is TRBV30, the J call TRBJ1-5, with a tentative D call TRBD1 (5 bases). Germline CDR1 GTSNPN, CDR2 SVGIG (reference sequence). This CDR3 comprises 13 residues. Trimming took off 2 bases at V and 4 bases at J, with 9 bases between the two ends. Written as DNA, the CDR3 is TGTGCCTGGAGTATGAAGGGGAATCAGCCCCAGCATTTT. Translation gives CAWSMKGNQPQHF.

In its sample, this clone was seen a few times. The chain uses TRBV4-3 and TRBJ2-7; D not resolved. Trimming shortened V by 0 bases and J by 11 bases, and 29 bases separated the two germline ends. This CDR3 region has 18 residues. Per germline, CDR1 LGHNA and CDR2 YSLEER. The CDR3 sequence is CASSQDPTHRNPYSAKYV. CDR3 sequence (DNA): TGCGCCAGCAGCCAAGATCCCACGCACCGGAACCCCTACAGCGCGAAGTACGTC.

The CDR3 sequence: CASSSRQILAKNIQYF. CDR3 DNA sequence: TGTGCCAGCAGCTCTCGACAGATTTTAGCCAAAAACATTCAGTACTTC. This chain uses TRBV7-9 with TRBJ2-4; perhaps TRBD1 as D (5 bases). V lost 4 bases and J lost 0, with 13 bases in between. From germline, CDR1 is SEHNR and CDR2 FQNEAQ (reference sequence). CDR3 length: 16 amino acids.

The chain couples TRBV5-1 to TRBJ2-7, with D perhaps TRBD1 (7 bases). The CDR3 contains 15 residues. Looked up from germline, CDR1 is SGHRS and CDR2 is YFSETQ. V lost 4 bases to trimming and J lost 7 bases, with 21 bases between them. CDR3 residues: CASSTGAGRGEEQYV. In DNA, the CDR3 is TGCGCCAGCAGCACAGGGGCGGGACGCGGGGAAGAGCAGTACGTC.

This clone came up a few times. The rearrangement links TRBV6-5 to TRBJ2-7, with 7 positions matching TRBD1. CDR1 is MNHEY and CDR2 is SVGAGI in the germline V gene. CDR3 length equals 15 residues. V shed 6 bases, J shed 4 bases, and the junction held 12 bases outside the gene matches. The CDR3 here is CASSAPAQGLYEQYF. The CDR3 DNA is TGTGCCAGCAGCGCCCCGGCACAGGGGCTGTACGAGCAGTACTTC.

This clone was seen more than once but under ten times. The chain employs TRBV9 and TRBJ2-2; D possibly corresponds to TRBD2 (5 bases). Germline V gene data show CDR1 as SGDLS and CDR2 as YYNGEE. CDR3 length: 16 amino acids. With 0 bases removed from V and 5 bases from J, the gap between germline ends came to 14 bases. The CDR3 protein is CASSVAAGSLTGELFF. CDR3 in DNA: TGTGCCAGCAGCGTAGCGGCGGGCTCTTTAACCGGGGAGCTGTTTTTT.

This clone was observed a few times. The same CDR3 can be traced to other DNA sequences in this sample. The chain carries TRBV7-2 and TRBJ1-1; tentative D call: TRBD1 (6 bases). This CDR3 spans 13 amino acids. The germline V and J ends were trimmed by 3 bases and 1 base, with 6 bases remaining between them. Per the germline V gene, CDR1 is SGHTA and CDR2 is FQGNSA. This CDR3 is CASSLGQNTEAFF. For the CDR3, the DNA is TGTGCCAGCAGCTTGGGACAGAACACTGAAGCTTTCTTT.

This clone was counted only a few times. The rearrangement joins TRBV6-6 to TRBJ2-3; 10 positions agree with TRBD2. Trimming cost V 4 bases and J 4 bases; bases outside gene matches: 2. Per the germline V gene, CDR1 is MNHNY and CDR2 is SVGAGI (reference sequence). This CDR3 has 14 residues. This CDR3 reads CASSSGLAPDTQYF. The CDR3, as DNA: TGTGCCAGCAGTTCGGGACTAGCGCCAGATACGCAGTATTTT.

This clone has more than one count but fewer than ten. The rearrangement uses TRBV9 and TRBJ2-1, with 7 bases matching TRBD2. The germline V gene has CDR1 SGDLS and CDR2 YYNGEE. J was trimmed by 10 bases and V by 2 bases; bases with no gene match: 21. This CDR3 is 18 amino acids long. The CDR3 coding sequence is TGTGCCAGCAGCGTTGGTTCGAGCGGGGAACCCCGAACATTCGAGCAGTTCTTC. Its translation is CASSVGSSGEPRTFEQFF.

The chain links TRBV28 to TRBJ2-7; D may be TRBD2 (5 bases). The CDR3 runs 12 residues. The V and J ends lost 10 bases and 2 bases respectively, with 12 bases between them. CDR1 is MDHEN and CDR2 is SYDVKM in the germline V gene. The CDR3 nucleotides read TGTGCCACCCGGGGTACCGCCTACGAGCAGTACTTC. Protein product: CATRGTAYEQYF.

The chain couples TRBV11-3 to TRBJ2-1; D may be TRBD1 or TRBD2 (6 bases each). This CDR3 spans 16 amino acids. Germline values: CDR1 SGHNT, CDR2 YENEEA. Trimming cost V 1 base and J 8 bases, with 18 bases left between them. This CDR3 is CASSLASGGARHEQFF. CDR3 coding DNA: TGTGCCAGCAGCTTAGCGTCCGGGGGCGCACGGCATGAGCAGTTCTTC.

The chain joins TRBV5-6 to TRBJ2-1, with no clear D. CDR1 is SGHDT and CDR2 is YYEEEE in the germline V gene. There are 14 residues in the CDR3. V lost 3 bases and J lost 3, with 10 bases in between. The CDR3 coding sequence is TGTGCCAGCAGCTCCGGACCCCGCTACAATGAGCAGTTCTTC. Protein: CASSSGPRYNEQFF.

V usage is TRBV7-2 and J usage is TRBJ2-7, with D perhaps TRBD2 (5 bases). Germline CDR1 is SGHTA and CDR2 is FQGNSA. There are 13 residues in the CDR3. Trimming pared 7 bases from V and 3 bases from J, leaving 13 bases between. The CDR3 DNA reads TGTGCCAGCACACGGGAAGACCGCTACGAGCAGTACTTC. Protein product: CASTREDRYEQYF. The full variable domain, in which reference TRBV7-2 and TRBJ2-7 provide the parts outside the CDR3, is GAGVSQSPSNKVTEKGKDVELRCDPISGHTALYWYRQSLGQGLEFLIYFQGNSAPDKSGLPSDRFSAERTGGSVSTLTIQRTQQEDSAVYLCASTREDRYEQYFGPGTRLTVT.

As concerns this clone: One end of the junction varies from germline; a read error may be responsible. V usage is TRBV20-1 and J usage is TRBJ2-7; D call uncertain. Germline assignment: CDR1 DFQATT and CDR2 SNEGSKA (reference sequence). The CDR3 contains 11 residues. The CDR3 protein is CSAGDSYEQYF. The CDR3 region has the DNA TGCAGTGCTGGAGACTCCTACGAGCAGTACTTC.

This clone was detected a few times. The chain joins TRBV4-3 to TRBJ1-1, with unresolved D. Trimming pared 1 base from V and 1 base from J, leaving 16 bases between. This CDR3 is built from 17 residues. The germline V gene has CDR1 LGHNA and CDR2 YSLEER. CDR3 DNA sequence: TGCGCCAGCAGCCAAGGTGGTTTACGTTCCGAGAACACTGAAGCTTTCTTT. Amino acids: CASSQGGLRSENTEAFF.